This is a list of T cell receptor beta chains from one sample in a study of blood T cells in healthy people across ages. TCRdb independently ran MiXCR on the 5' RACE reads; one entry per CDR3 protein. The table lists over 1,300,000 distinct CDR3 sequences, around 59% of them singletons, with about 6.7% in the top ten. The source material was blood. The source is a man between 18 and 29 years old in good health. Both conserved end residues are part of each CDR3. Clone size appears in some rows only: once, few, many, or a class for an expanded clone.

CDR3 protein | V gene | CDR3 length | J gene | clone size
CASSPPGGTEAFF | TRBV18 | 13 | TRBJ1-1 | few
CSARDHGGNTIYF | TRBV20-1 | 13 | TRBJ1-3 | .
CASSLAGAGGRFANEKLFF | TRBV28 | 19 | TRBJ1-4 | .
CSVTTASGRGVGTDTQYF | TRBV20-1 | 18 | TRBJ2-3 | .
CASSPAGHYEQYF | TRBV27 | 13 | TRBJ2-7 | few
CSVEKLGTQYF | TRBV29-1 | 11 | TRBJ2-3 | once
CASSRPGQGISEQYF | TRBV25-1 | 15 | TRBJ2-7 | .
CSARDNRGGQTQYF | TRBV20-1 | 14 | . | .
CATSDWSDSGTQYF | TRBV24-1 | 14 | TRBJ2-5 | few
CASSEGTGALETQYF | TRBV6-1 | 15 | TRBJ2-5 | .
CAGSLSRPETQYF | TRBV12-3/TRBV12-4 | 13 | TRBJ2-5 | once
CASSLSGPNTDTQYF | TRBV3-1 | 15 | TRBJ2-3 | few
CASSPRGLAGSGGDEQFF | TRBV7-9 | 18 | TRBJ2-1 | .
CASSDRVEQPQHF | TRBV10-3 | 13 | TRBJ1-5 | few
CNARDRWRGRRTGELFF | TRBV20-1 | 17 | TRBJ2-2 | .
CASSVEIAGGTYNEQYF | TRBV9 | 17 | . | .
CSVRRGTEAFF | TRBV29-1 | 11 | TRBJ1-1 | few
CASSLDSQGAIAYTDNEQFF | TRBV5-1 | 20 | TRBJ2-1 | .
CAISVGLAGGNIQYF | TRBV10-3 | 15 | TRBJ2-4 | few
CASSTAGTGSYNEQFF | TRBV6-5 | 16 | TRBJ2-1 | .
CSVVPGEGYGYTF | TRBV29-1 | 13 | TRBJ1-2 | few
CSVGGASQETQYF | TRBV29-1 | 13 | TRBJ2-5 | .
CSARGGQGGFTEAFF | TRBV20-1 | 15 | TRBJ1-1 | few
CASSLTIDPYEQYF | TRBV7-9 | 14 | . | .
CSARDRVEDSPLHF | TRBV20-1 | 14 | TRBJ1-6 | .
CASSLLVNWAGTSTDTQYF | TRBV14 | 19 | TRBJ2-3 | .
CASSQNRAETQYF | TRBV14 | 13 | TRBJ2-5 | .
CASSGSGGHEQYF | TRBV25-1 | 13 | . | .
CASSPSETVKTDTQYF | TRBV18 | 16 | TRBJ2-3 | .
CASSPPRAGQTDTQYF | TRBV27 | 16 | TRBJ2-3 | .
CASSTISRVQGPETQYF | TRBV7-2 | 17 | TRBJ2-5 | few
CASNQSGGINQPQHF | TRBV6-1 | 15 | TRBJ1-5 | .
CAGHPPVTGPGANVLTF | TRBV21-1 | 17 | TRBJ2-6 | .
CAPSDHRSGGADTQYF | TRBV24-1 | 16 | TRBJ2-3 | .
CSARVGSLGEQYF | TRBV20-1 | 13 | TRBJ2-7 | .
CASRDRGPLMNTEAFF | TRBV5-1 | 16 | TRBJ1-1 | .
CASSPSRQAGEQFF | TRBV12-3/TRBV12-4 | 14 | TRBJ2-1 | .
CATSRDPRDTDTQYF | TRBV15 | 15 | TRBJ2-3 | .
CSARDYNMTYEQYF | TRBV20-1 | 14 | TRBJ2-7 | few
CASSPLGVSDTEAFF | TRBV7-2 | 15 | TRBJ1-1 | .
CASSARQQDTQYF | TRBV7-9 | 13 | TRBJ2-3 | few
CASSLPGGGSYEQYF | TRBV4-1 | 15 | TRBJ2-7 | .
CASSMDRGLYEQYF | TRBV5-1 | 14 | TRBJ2-7 | .
CASSQVPVNEQFF | TRBV3-1 | 13 | TRBJ2-1 | once
CSVRFGSEQYF | TRBV29-1 | 11 | TRBJ2-7 | few
CASSLESHRGQGQYF | TRBV27 | 15 | TRBJ2-5 | .
CASGKSSYNSPLHF | TRBV7-9 | 14 | TRBJ1-6 | .
CASSPGRMNTGELFF | TRBV5-1 | 15 | TRBJ2-2 | few
CASSQGDGEETQYF | TRBV4-2 | 14 | TRBJ2-5 | .
CASGLVASLVDTQYF | TRBV12-5 | 15 | TRBJ2-3 | .
CASSQGTSGYGETQYF | TRBV4-1 | 16 | . | few
CASSFLRQTDTEAFF | TRBV28 | 15 | TRBJ1-1 | few
CASSPFTSGGRNEQFF | TRBV6-2/TRBV6-3 | 16 | TRBJ2-1 | few
CASSLHAPGGGQDEKLFF | TRBV12-3/TRBV12-4 | 18 | TRBJ1-4 | .
CASSITGGNQPQHF | TRBV27 | 14 | TRBJ1-5 | few
CASSESFGGYNEQFF | TRBV10-1 | 15 | TRBJ2-1 | .
CASSSGRDEAFF | TRBV5-1 | 12 | TRBJ1-1 | .